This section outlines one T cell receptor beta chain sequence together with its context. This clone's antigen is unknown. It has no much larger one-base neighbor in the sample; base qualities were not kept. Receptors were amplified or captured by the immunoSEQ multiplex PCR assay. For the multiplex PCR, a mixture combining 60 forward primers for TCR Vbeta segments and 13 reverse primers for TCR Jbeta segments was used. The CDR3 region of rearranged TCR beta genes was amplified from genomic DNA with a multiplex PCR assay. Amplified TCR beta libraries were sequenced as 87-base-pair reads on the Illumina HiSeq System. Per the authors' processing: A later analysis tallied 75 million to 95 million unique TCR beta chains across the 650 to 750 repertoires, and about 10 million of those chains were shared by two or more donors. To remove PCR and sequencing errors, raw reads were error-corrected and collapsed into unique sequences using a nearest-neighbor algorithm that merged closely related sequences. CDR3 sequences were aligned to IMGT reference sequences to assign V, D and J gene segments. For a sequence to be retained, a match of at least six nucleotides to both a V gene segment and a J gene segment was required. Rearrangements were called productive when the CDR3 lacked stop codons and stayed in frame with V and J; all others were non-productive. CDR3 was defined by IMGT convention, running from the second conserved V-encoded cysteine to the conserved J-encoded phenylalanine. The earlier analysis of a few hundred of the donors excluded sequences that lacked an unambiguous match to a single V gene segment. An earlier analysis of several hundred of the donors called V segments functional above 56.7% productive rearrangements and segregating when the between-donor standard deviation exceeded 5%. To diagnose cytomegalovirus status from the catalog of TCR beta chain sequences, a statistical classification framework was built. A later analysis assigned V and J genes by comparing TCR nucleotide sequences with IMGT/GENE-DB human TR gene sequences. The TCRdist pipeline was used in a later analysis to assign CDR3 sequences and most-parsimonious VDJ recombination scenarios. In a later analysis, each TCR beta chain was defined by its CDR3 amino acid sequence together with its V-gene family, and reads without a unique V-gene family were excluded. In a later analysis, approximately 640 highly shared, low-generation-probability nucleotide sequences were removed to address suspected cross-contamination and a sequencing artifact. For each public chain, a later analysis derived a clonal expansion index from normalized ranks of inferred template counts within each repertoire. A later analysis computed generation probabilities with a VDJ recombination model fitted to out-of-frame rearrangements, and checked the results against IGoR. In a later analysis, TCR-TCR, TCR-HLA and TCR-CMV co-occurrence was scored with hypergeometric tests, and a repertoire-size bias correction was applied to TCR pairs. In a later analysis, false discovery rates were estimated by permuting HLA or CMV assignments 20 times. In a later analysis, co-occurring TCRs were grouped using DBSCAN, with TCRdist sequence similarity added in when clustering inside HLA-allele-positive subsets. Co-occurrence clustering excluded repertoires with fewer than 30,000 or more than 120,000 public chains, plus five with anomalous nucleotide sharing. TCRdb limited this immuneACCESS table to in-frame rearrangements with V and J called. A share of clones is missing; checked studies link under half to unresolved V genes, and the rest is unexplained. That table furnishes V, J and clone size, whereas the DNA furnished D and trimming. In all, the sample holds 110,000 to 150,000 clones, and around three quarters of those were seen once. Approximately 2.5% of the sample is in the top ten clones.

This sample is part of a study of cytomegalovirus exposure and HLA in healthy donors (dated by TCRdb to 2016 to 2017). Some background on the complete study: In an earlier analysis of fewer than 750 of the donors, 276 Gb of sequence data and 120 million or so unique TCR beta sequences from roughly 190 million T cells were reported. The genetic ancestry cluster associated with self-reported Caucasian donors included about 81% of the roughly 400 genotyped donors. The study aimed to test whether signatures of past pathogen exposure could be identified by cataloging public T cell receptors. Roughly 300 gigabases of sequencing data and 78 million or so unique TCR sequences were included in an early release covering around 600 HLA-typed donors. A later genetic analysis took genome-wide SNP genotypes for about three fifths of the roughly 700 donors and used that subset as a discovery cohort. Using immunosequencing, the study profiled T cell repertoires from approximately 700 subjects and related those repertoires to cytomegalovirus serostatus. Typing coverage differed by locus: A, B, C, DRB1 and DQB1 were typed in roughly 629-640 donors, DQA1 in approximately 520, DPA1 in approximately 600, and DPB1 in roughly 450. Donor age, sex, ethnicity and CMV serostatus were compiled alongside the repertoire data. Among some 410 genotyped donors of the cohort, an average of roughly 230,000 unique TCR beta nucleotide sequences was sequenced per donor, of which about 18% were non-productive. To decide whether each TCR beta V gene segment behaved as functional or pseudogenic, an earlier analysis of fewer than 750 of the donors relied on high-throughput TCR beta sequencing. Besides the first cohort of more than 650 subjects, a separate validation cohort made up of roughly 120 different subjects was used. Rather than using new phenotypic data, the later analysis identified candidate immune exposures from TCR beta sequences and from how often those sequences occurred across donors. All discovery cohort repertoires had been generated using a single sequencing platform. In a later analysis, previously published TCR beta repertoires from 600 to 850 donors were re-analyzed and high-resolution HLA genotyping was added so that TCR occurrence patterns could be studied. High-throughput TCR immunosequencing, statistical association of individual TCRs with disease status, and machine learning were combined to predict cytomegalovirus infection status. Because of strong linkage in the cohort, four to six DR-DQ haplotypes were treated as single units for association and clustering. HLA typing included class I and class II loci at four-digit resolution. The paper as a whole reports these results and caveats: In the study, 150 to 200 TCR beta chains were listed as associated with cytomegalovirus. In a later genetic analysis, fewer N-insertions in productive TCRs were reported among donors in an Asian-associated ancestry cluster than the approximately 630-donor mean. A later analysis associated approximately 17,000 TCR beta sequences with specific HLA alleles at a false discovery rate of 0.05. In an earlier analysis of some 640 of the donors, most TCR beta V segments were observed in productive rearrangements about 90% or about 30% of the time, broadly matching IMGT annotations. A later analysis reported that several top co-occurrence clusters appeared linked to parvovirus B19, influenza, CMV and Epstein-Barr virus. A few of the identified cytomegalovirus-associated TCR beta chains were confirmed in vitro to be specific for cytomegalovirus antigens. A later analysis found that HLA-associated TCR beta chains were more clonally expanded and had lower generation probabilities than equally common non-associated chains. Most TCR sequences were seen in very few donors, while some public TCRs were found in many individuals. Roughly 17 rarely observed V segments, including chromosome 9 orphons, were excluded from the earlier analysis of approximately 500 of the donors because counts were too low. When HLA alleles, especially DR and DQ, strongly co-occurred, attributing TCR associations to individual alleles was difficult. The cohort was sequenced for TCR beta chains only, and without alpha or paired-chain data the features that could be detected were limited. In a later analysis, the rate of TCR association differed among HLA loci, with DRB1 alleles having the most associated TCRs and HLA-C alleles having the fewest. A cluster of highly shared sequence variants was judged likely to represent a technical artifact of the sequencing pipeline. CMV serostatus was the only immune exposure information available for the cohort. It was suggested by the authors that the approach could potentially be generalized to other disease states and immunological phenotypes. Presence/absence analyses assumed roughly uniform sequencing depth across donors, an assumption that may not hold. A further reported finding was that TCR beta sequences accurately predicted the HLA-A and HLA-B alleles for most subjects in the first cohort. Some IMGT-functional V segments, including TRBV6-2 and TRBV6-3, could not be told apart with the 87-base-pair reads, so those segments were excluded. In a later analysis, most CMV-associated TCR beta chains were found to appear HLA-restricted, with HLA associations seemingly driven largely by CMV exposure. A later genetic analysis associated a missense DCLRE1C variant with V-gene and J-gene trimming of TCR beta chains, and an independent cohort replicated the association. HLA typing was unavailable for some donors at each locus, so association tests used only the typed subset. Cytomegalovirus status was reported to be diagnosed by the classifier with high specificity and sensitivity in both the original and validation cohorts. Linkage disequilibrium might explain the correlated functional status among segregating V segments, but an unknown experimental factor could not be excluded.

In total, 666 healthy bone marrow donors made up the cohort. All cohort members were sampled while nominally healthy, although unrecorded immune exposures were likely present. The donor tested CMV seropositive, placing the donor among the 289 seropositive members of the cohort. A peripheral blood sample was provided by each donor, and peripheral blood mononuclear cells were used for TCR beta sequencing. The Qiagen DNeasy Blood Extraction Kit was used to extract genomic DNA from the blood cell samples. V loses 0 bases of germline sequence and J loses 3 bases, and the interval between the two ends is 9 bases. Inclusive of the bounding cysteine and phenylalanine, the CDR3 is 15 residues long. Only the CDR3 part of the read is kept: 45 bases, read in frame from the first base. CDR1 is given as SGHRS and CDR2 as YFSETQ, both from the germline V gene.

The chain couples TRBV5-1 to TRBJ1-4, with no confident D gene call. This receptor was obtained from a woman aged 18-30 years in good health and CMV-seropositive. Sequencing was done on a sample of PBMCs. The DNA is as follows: TGCGCCAGCAGCTTGGTACCGCTAGCTAATGAAAAACTGTTTTTT. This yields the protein CASSLVPLANEKLFF.